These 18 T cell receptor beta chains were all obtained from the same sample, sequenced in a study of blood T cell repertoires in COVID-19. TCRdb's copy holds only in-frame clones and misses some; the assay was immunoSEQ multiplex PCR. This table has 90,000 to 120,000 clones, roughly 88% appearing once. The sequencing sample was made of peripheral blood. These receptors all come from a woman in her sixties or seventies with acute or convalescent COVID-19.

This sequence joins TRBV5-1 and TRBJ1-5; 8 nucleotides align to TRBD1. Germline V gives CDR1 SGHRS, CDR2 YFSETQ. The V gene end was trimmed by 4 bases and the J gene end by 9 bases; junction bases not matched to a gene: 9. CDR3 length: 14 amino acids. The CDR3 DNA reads TGCGCCAGCAGCCCGTCGGGACAGGTTCCGCCCCAGCATTTT. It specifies CASSPSGQVPPQHF.

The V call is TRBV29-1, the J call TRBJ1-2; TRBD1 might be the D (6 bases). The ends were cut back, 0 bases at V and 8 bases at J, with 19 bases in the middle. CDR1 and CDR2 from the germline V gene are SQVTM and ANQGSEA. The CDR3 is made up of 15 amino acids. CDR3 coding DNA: TGCAGCGTTGAAGATCGGGGTCGTCAGGGGTACGGCTACACCTTC. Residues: CSVEDRGRQGYGYTF.

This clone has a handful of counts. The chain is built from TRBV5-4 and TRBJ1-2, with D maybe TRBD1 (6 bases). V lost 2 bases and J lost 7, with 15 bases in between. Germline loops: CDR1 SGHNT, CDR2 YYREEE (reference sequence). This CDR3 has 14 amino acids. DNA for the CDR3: TGTGCCAGCAGCTTTCGAGGGGCACAGGGTGGCTACACCTTC. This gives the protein CASSFRGAQGGYTF.

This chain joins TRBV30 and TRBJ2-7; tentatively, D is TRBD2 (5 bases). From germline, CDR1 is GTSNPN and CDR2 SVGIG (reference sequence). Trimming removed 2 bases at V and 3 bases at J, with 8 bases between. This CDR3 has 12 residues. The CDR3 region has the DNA TGTGCCTGGAGTCCCACTAGCTACGAGCAGTACTTC. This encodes CAWSPTSYEQYF.

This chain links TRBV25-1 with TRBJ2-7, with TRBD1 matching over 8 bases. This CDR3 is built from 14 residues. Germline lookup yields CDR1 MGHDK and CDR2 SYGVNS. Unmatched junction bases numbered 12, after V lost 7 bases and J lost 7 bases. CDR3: CASIPAGTGEEQYV. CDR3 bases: TGTGCCAGCATCCCCGCGGGGACAGGCGAGGAGCAGTACGTC.

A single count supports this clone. This chain's CDR3 is CASRGQRENYGYTF. The CDR3 region has the DNA TGTGCCAGTAGAGGACAGCGAGAAAACTATGGCTACACCTTC. The chain recombines TRBV19 with TRBJ1-2, with D perhaps matching TRBD1 (6 bases). This CDR3 is 14 amino acids long. Trimming left V 6 bases short and J 2 bases short, with 13 bases between. Germline CDR1 is LNHDA and CDR2 is SQIVND (reference sequence).

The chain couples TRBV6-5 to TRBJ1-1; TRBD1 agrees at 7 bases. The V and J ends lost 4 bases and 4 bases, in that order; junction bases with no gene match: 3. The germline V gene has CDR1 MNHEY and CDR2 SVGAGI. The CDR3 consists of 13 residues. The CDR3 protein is CASSSQGVTEAFF. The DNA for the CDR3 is TGTGCCAGCAGTTCTCAGGGGGTCACTGAAGCTTTCTTT.

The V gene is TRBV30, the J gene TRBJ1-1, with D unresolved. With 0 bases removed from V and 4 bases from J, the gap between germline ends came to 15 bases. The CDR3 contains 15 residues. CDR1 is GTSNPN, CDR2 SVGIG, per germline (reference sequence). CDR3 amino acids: CAWSVNLLPSTEAFF. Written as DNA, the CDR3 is TGTGCCTGGAGTGTAAATCTCTTGCCGAGCACTGAAGCTTTCTTT.

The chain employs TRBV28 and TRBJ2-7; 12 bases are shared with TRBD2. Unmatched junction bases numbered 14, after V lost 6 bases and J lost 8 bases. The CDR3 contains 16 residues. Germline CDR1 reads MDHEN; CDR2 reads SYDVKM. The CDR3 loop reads CASSLTSGSQLGQQYF. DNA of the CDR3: TGTGCCAGCAGCCTGACTAGCGGGAGCCAGTTGGGACAGCAGTACTTC.

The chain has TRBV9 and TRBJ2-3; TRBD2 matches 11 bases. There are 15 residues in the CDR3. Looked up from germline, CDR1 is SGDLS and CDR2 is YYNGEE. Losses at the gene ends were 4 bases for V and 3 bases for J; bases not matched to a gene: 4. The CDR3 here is CASSTGTSGTDTQYF. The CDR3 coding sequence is TGTGCCAGCAGCACCGGGACTAGCGGAACAGATACGCAGTATTTT.

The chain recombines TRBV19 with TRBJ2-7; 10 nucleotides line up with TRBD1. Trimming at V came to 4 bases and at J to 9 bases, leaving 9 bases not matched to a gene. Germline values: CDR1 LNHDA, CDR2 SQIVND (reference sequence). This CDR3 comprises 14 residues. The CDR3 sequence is CASSTTPGQGSQYF. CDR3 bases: TGTGCCAGTAGTACCACTCCGGGACAGGGGTCGCAGTACTTC.

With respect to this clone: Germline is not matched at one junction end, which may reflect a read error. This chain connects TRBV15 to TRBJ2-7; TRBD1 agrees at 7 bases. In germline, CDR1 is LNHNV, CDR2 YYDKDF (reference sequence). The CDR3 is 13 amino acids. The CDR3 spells CATSRDSPGEQYF. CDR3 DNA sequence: TGTGCCACGAGCAGGGACAGTCCAGGCGAGCAGTACTTC.

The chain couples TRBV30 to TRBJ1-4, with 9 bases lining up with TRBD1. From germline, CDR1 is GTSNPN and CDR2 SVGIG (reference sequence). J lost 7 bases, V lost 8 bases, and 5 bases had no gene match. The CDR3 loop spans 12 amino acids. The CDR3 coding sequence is TGTGCCATCCGGGACAGGGTTGAAAAACTGTTTTTT. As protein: CAIRDRVEKLFF.

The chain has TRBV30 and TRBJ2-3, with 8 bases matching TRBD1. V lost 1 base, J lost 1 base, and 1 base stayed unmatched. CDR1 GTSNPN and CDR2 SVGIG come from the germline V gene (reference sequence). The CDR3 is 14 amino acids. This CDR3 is CAWSDRGGTDTQYF. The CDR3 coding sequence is TGTGCCTGGAGTGACAGGGGGGGCACAGATACGCAGTATTTT.

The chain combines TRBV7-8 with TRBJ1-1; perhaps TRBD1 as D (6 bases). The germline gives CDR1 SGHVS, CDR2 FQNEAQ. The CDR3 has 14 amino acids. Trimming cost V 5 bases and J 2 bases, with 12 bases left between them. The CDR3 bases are TGTGCCAGCAGCAAGGACAGCCCCAACACTGAAGCTTTCTTT. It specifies CASSKDSPNTEAFF.

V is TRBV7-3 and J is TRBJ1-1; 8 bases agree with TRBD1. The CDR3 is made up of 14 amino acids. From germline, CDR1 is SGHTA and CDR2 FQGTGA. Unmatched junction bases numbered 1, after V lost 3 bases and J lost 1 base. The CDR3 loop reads CASSFDRGNTEAFF. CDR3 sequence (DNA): TGTGCCAGCAGCTTCGACAGGGGGAACACTGAAGCTTTCTTT. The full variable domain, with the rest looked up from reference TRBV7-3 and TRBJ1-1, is GAGVSQTPSNKVTEKGKYVELRCDPISGHTALYWYRQSLGQGPEFLIYFQGTGAADDSGLPNDRFFAVRPEGSVSTLKIQRTERGDSAVYLCASSFDRGNTEAFFGQGTRLTVV.

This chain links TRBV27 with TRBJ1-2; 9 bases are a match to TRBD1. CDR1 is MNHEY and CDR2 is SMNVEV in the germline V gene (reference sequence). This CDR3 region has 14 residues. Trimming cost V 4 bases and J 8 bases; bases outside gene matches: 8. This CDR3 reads CASSSTGTGNGYTF. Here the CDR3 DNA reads TGTGCCAGCAGTTCCACCGGGACAGGGAACGGCTACACCTTC.

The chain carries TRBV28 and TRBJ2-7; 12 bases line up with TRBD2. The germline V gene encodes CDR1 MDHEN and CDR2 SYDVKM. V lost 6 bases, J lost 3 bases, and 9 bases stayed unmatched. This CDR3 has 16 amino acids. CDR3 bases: TGTGCCAGCAGCCAAGGACTAGCGGGAACCCACTACGAGCAGTACTTC. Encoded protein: CASSQGLAGTHYEQYF.